This is a list of T cell receptor beta chains from one sample in a study of T cells in Graves' hyperthyroidism and ophthalmopathy. MiXCR, run by TCRdb on the multiplex PCR reads, gives a single entry per CDR3 protein. The sample lists hundreds of thousands of distinct CDR3 sequences, roughly 15% occurring once. The sequenced material came from blood. The receptors were sampled from a woman between 45 and 65 years old with Graves' ophthalmopathy. Each CDR3 is given with its conserved first and last residue. The order of the fields is V gene, CDR3 length, CDR3 protein.

v_gene: TRBV27
len: 18
CDR3aa: CASSLGSGEPIYQETQYF

v_gene: TRBV7-2
len: 15
CDR3aa: CASSLVEGATYEQYF

v_gene: TRBV6-2/TRBV6-3
len: 16
CDR3aa: CASSQGLEIVPDTQYF

v_gene: TRBV27
len: 16
CDR3aa: CASSLSSGSHTDTQYF

v_gene: TRBV9
len: 14
CDR3aa: CASSVKGPSDTQYF

v_gene: TRBV5-1
len: 15
CDR3aa: CASRDIRDFTDTQYF

v_gene: TRBV7-2
len: 14
CDR3aa: CASSPYSATDTQYF

v_gene: TRBV30
len: 15
CDR3aa: CAWSWTQNTYNEQFF

v_gene: TRBV7-2
len: 15
CDR3aa: CASSQAGDHTGELFF

v_gene: TRBV28
len: 13
CDR3aa: CASSTGFSYGYTF

v_gene: TRBV10-3
len: 13
CDR3aa: CAISESQNYGYTF

v_gene: TRBV11-3
len: 13
CDR3aa: CASSLITGNTIYF

v_gene: TRBV6-1
len: 15
CDR3aa: CASSVGGGGTDTQYF

v_gene: TRBV20-1
len: 14
CDR3aa: CSASGRLNSYEQYF

v_gene: TRBV12-3/TRBV12-4
len: 13
CDR3aa: CASTLDRGSIQYF

v_gene: TRBV5-1
len: 17
CDR3aa: CASSLWGTGGAAYGYTF

v_gene: TRBV30
len: 15
CDR3aa: CAWSANWIAKNIQYF

v_gene: TRBV6-1
len: 18
CDR3aa: CASSDGLAGGPITGELFF

v_gene: TRBV30
len: 11
CDR3aa: CAWSVTHGYTF

v_gene: TRBV7-3
len: 14
CDR3aa: CASQTSGSSGELLF